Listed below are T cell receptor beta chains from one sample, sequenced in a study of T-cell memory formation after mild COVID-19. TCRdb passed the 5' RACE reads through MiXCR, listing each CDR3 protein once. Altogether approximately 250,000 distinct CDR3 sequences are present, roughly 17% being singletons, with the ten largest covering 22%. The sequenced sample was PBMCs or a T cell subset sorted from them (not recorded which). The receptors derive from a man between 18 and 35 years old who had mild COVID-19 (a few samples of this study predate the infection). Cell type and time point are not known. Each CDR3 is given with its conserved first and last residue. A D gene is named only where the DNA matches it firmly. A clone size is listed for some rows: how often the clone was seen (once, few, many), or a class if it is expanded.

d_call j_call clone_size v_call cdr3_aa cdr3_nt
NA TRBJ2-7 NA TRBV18 CASSPSDPRGEQYF TGTGCCAGCTCACCGTCGGACCCTCGGGGCGAGCAGTACTTC
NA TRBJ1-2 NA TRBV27 CASSPTLFANYGYTF TGTGCCAGCAGTCCCACCCTGTTCGCCAACTATGGCTACACCTTC
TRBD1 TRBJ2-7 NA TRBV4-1 CASSQPGRDSTYEQYF TGCGCCAGCAGCCAGCCCGGACGGGACAGTACCTACGAGCAGTACTTC
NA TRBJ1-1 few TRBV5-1 CASSSGLILNTEAFF TGCGCCAGCAGTTCTGGTTTGATCTTGAACACTGAAGCTTTCTTT
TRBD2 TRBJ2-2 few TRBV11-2 CASSPWRGGTGELFF TGTGCCAGCAGCCCCTGGCGGGGAGGGACCGGGGAGCTGTTTTTT
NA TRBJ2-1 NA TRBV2 CASKGIIPYNEQFF TGTGCCAGCAAAGGGATTATCCCCTACAATGAGCAGTTCTTC
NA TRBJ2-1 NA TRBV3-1 CASSLLPYNEQFF TGTGCCAGCAGCCTTCTGCCATACAATGAGCAGTTCTTC
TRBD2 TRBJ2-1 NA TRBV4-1 CASSHAISGDGDNEQFF TGCGCCAGCAGCCATGCGATAAGCGGGGATGGCGACAATGAGCAGTTCTTC
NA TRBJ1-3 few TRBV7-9 CASSSLSAGNTIYF TGTGCCAGCAGCTCCCTCTCCGCTGGAAACACCATATATTTT
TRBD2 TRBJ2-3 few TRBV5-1 CATSSGYTDTQYF TGCGCCACCTCTAGCGGTTACACAGATACGCAGTATTTT
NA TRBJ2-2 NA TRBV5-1 CASSLGDKNTGELFF TGCGCCAGCAGCTTGGGGGACAAGAACACCGGGGAGCTGTTTTTT
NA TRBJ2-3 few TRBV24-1 CATQQPGTDTQYF TGTGCCACCCAACAGCCAGGCACAGATACGCAGTATTTT
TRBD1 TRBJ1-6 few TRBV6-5 CASARQGRREPLHF TGTGCCAGCGCGAGACAGGGGCGACGGGAACCCCTCCACTTT
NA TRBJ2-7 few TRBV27 CASSPVVWGEQYF TGTGCCAGCAGTCCTGTTGTATGGGGCGAGCAGTACTTC
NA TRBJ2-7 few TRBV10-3 CAIRGPTSNYEQYF TGTGCCATCAGGGGCCCAACTAGCAACTACGAGCAGTACTTC
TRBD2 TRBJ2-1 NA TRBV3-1 CASSVPGTRGNEQFF TGTGCCAGCAGCGTGCCCGGGACTAGGGGAAATGAGCAGTTCTTC
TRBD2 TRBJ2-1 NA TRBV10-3 CAISESGSGAYNEQFF TGTGCCATCAGTGAGTCTGGAAGCGGGGCATACAATGAGCAGTTCTTC
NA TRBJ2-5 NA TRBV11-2 CASSHRRGETQYF TGTGCCAGCAGCCACCGGCGGGGAGAGACCCAGTACTTC
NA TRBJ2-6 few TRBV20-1 CSATVGGPGANVLTF TGCAGTGCTACAGTTGGGGGTCCCGGGGCCAACGTCCTGACTTTC
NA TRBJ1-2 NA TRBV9 CASKRGSYGYTF TGTGCCAGCAAACGAGGGAGCTATGGCTACACCTTC
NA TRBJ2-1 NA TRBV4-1 CASSQGPFGIEQFF TGCGCCAGCAGCCAGGGTCCTTTCGGAATCGAGCAGTTCTTC
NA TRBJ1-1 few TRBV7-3 CASSLQGGRNTEAFF TGTGCCAGCAGCTTACAGGGAGGTAGGAACACTGAAGCTTTCTTT
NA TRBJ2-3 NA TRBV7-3 CASSSLGVGDTQYF TGTGCCAGCAGCTCGTTAGGGGTCGGGGATACGCAGTATTTT
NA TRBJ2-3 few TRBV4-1 CASSQESRPNTDTQYF TGCGCCAGCAGCCAAGAGTCGCGGCCAAACACAGATACGCAGTATTTT
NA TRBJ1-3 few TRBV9 CASSRRPGYVENTIYF TGTGCCAGCAGCCGTAGGCCGGGGTATGTGGAGAACACCATATATTTT
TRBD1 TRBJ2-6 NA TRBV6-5 CASSYFRDRGPGANVLTF TGTGCCAGCAGTTACTTCCGGGACAGGGGGCCTGGGGCCAACGTCCTGACTTTC
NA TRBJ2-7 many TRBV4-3 CASSQDGRGREQYF TGCGCCAGCAGCCAAGATGGACGTGGTCGTGAGCAGTACTTC
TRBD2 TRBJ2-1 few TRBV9 CASSIHSLAGGPDEQFF TGTGCCAGCAGCATTCACTCTCTAGCGGGGGGGCCAGATGAGCAGTTCTTC
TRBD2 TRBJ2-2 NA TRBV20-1 CSARDRIAGGAGELFF TGCAGTGCTAGAGACCGCATAGCGGGGGGGGCCGGGGAGCTGTTTTTT
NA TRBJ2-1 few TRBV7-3 CASSSIWSSYNEQFF TGTGCCAGCAGCTCCATTTGGAGCTCCTACAATGAGCAGTTCTTC
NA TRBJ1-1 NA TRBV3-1 CASSPGGGQVAEAFF TGTGCCAGCAGTCCCGGCGGGGGCCAAGTGGCTGAAGCTTTCTTT
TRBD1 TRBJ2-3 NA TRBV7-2 CASRYRDRTYLAETDTQYF TGTGCCAGCAGATACCGGGACAGGACTTACTTGGCTGAAACAGATACGCAGTATTTT
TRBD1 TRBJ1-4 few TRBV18 CASSSRRDRGLEKLFF TGTGCCAGCTCATCACGAAGGGACAGGGGGCTCGAAAAACTGTTTTTT
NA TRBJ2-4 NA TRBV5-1 CASSLEGVGHPGENIQYF TGCGCCAGCAGCTTGGAAGGGGTCGGCCATCCTGGGGAAAACATTCAGTACTTC
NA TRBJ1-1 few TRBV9 CASSARRARETTEAFF TGTGCCAGCAGCGCCCGGAGGGCTCGGGAAACAACTGAAGCTTTCTTT
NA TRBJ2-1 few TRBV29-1 CSVDEAGYNEQFF TGCAGCGTTGATGAGGCGGGGTACAATGAGCAGTTCTTC
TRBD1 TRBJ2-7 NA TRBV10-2 CASSSALGQGVYEQYF TGCGCCAGCAGTAGCGCCCTCGGACAGGGGGTTTACGAGCAGTACTTC
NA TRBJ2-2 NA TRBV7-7 CASSFEGPAGELFF TGTGCTAGCAGCTTTGAGGGGCCGGCCGGGGAGCTGTTTTTT
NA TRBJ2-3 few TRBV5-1 CASSSLWDAGSTDTQYF TGCGCCAGCAGCTCACTTTGGGATGCGGGAAGCACAGATACGCAGTATTTT
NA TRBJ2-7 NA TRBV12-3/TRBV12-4 CASSFTGYEQYF TGTGCCAGCAGTTTCACAGGCTACGAGCAGTACTTC
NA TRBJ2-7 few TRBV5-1 CASSLEAPSNEQYF TGCGCCAGCAGCTTGGAGGCTCCTTCAAACGAGCAGTACTTC
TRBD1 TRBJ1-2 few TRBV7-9 CASSQDRGGFYGYTF TGTGCCAGCAGCCAAGACAGGGGCGGGTTTTATGGCTACACCTTC
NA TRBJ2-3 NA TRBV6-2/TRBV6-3 CASSPTREAQYF TGTGCCAGCAGTCCGACGAGAGAGGCGCAGTATTTT
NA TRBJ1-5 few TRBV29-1 CSAQDPNQPQHF TGCAGCGCCCAGGACCCTAATCAGCCCCAGCATTTT
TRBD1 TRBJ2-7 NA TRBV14 CASRPTGTGYYEQYF TGTGCCAGCAGACCCACCGGGACAGGGTACTACGAGCAGTACTTC
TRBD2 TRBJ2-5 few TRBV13 CASSLKSSGGAFQETQYF TGTGCCAGCAGCTTAAAGTCTAGCGGGGGGGCCTTCCAAGAGACCCAGTACTTC
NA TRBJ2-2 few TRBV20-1 CSARDLAQPNTGELFF TGCAGTGCTAGAGATCTGGCGCAGCCGAACACCGGGGAGCTGTTTTTT
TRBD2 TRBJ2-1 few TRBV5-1 CASSQTSGNDNEQFF TGCGCCAGCAGCCAGACTAGCGGCAATGACAATGAGCAGTTCTTC
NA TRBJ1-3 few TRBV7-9 CASSLAPSGNTIYF TGTGCCAGCAGCTTAGCCCCATCAGGAAACACCATATATTTT
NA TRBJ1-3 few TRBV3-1 CASSSLPVEDSGNTIYF TGTGCCAGCAGCTCACTCCCGGTGGAGGACTCTGGAAACACCATATATTTT
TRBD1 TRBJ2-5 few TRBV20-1 CSARDDRARETQYF TGCAGTGCTAGAGATGACAGGGCGAGAGAGACCCAGTACTTC
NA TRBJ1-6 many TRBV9 CASSVAATRYNSPLHF TGTGCCAGCAGCGTAGCGGCCACCCGATATAATTCACCCCTCCACTTT
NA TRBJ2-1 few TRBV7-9 CAGLGWVSEQFF TGTGCCGGGCTAGGTTGGGTGAGTGAGCAGTTCTTC
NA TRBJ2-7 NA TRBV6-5 CASRDPGPNYEQYF TGTGCCAGCAGGGACCCAGGACCTAATTACGAGCAGTACTTC
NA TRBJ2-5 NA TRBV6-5 CASSYWQGETQYF TGTGCCAGCAGTTACTGGCAGGGAGAGACCCAGTACTTC
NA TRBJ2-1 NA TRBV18 CASSPPSAYNEQFF TGTGCCAGCTCACCACCTTCAGCTTACAATGAGCAGTTCTTC
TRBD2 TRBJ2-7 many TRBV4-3 CASSQSREGTYEQYF TGCGCCAGCAGCCAATCCCGGGAGGGCACCTACGAGCAGTACTTC
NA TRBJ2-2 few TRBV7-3 CASSSSAGFDTGELFF TGTGCCAGCAGCTCGAGCGCAGGGTTCGACACCGGGGAGCTGTTTTTT